This T cell receptor (beta chain) was recovered during a study of beta chain features in type 1 diabetes. Isolated RNA was reverse transcribed in full, so expressed TCRB transcripts were sequenced. Profiling relied on immunoSEQ multiplex PCR, and the TCRdb table lists in-frame clones only, not all of them. The data hold 350,000 to 450,000 clones, with roughly 15% observed a single time. Study conclusions and caveats: TCRB repertoires of naive, central memory and Treg cells appeared more similar among patients than among healthy donors.

This clone showed up just a few times. Its antigen is still unknown. Sequencing was done on a sample of naive CD4+ T cells from blood. The source of this sequence is a woman aged 18 to 35 in good health.

The CDR3 reads CASSLKGEGYEQYF. DNA for the CDR3: TGTGCCAGCAGCTTGAAGGGGGAGGGCTACGAGCAGTACTTC. V usage is TRBV7-2 and J usage is TRBJ2-7, with D possibly being TRBD2 (7 bases). In germline, CDR1 is SGHTA, CDR2 FQGNSA. Trimming took 3 bases from V and 3 from J, leaving 12 bases between them. This CDR3 has 14 amino acids.